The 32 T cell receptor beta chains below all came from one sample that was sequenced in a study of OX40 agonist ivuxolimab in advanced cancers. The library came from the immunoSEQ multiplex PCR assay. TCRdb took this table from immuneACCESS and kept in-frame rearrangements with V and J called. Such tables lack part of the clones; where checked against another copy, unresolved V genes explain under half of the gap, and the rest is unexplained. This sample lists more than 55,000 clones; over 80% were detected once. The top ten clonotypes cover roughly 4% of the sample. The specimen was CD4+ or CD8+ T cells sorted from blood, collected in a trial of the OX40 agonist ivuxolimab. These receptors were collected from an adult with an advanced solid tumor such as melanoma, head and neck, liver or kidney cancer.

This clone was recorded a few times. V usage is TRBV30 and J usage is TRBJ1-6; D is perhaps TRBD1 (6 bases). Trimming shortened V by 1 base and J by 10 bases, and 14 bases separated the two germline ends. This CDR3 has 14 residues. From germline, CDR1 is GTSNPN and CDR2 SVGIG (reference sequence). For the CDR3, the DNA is TGTGCCTGGAGTGGTACAAGGGGACAATCACCCCTCCACTTT. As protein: CAWSGTRGQSPLHF. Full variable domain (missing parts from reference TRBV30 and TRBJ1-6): SQTIHQWPATLVQPVGSPLSLECTVEGTSNPNLYWYRQAAGRGLQLLFYSVGIGQISSEVPQNLSASRPQDRQFILSSKKLLLSDSGFYLCAWSGTRGQSPLHFGNGTRLTVT.

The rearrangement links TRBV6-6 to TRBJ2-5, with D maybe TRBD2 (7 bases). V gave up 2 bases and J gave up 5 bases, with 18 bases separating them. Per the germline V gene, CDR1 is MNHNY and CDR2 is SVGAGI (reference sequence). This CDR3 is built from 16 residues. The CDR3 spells CASSYARSGGTETQYF. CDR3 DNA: TGTGCCAGCAGTTACGCCCGTTCGGGGGGCACGGAGACCCAGTACTTC.

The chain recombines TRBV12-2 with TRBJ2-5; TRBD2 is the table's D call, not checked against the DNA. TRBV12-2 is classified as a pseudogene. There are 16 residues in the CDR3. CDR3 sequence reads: CASRPPARRGQETQYF. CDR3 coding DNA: TGTGCAAGTCGCCCCCCGGCGAGGCGGGGCCAAGAGACCCAGTACTTC.

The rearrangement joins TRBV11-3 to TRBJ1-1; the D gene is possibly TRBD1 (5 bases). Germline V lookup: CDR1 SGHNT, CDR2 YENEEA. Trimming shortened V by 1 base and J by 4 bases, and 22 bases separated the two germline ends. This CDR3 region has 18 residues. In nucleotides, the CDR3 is TGTGCCAGCAGCTTAGGAGGGGCCAACACCCCCTCCTTCACTGAAGCTTTCTTT. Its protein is CASSLGGANTPSFTEAFF. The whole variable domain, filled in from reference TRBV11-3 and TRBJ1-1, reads EAGVVQSPRYKIIEKKQPVAFWCNPISGHNTLYWYLQNLGQGPELLIRYENEEAVDDSQLPKDRFSAERLKGVDSTLKIQPAELGDSAVYLCASSLGGANTPSFTEAFFGQGTRLTVV.

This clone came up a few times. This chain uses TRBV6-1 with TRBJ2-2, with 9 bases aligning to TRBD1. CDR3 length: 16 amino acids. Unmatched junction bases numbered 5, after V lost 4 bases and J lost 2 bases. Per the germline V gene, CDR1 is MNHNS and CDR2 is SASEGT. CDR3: CASSVGTGRNTGELFF. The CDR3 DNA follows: TGTGCCAGCAGTGTTGGGACAGGGAGAAACACCGGGGAGCTGTTTTTT.

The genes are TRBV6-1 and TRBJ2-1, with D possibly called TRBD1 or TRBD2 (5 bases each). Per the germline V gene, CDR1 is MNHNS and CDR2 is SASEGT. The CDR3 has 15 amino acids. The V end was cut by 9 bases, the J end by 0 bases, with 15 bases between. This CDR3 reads CASLTGPGSYNEQFF. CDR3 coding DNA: TGTGCCAGTCTTACGGGACCGGGCTCCTACAATGAGCAGTTCTTC.

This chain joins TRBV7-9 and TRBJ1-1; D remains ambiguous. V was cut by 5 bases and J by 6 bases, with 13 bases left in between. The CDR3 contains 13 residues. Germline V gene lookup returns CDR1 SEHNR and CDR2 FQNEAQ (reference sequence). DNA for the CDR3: TGTGCCAGCAGCCCGCCGGGCTTAGCTGAAGCTTTCTTT. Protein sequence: CASSPPGLAEAFF.

The CDR3 bases are TGTGCCAGCAGCTTATCGGGTAGAGAGACCCAGTACTTC. Protein product: CASSLSGRETQYF. The chain links TRBV7-3 to TRBJ2-5, with D hard to call. V was cut by 2 bases and J by 4 bases, with 8 bases left in between. Germline V CDR1 and CDR2: SGHTA, FQGTGA. This CDR3 spans 13 amino acids.

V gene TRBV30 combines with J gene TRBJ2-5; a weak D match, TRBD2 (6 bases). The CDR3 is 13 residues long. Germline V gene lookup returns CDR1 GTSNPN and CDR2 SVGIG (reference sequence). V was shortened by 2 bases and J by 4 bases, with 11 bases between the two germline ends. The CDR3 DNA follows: TGTGCCTGGAGTACAGCCGGGGGAGAGACCCAGTACTTC. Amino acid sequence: CAWSTAGGETQYF.

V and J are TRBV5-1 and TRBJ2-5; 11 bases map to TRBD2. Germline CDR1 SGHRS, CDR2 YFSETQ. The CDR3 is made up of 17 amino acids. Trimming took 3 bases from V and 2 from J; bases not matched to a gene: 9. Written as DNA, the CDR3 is TGCGCCAGCAGCTCCGGGGGACTAGCGGCTTATCAAGAGACCCAGTACTTC. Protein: CASSSGGLAAYQETQYF.

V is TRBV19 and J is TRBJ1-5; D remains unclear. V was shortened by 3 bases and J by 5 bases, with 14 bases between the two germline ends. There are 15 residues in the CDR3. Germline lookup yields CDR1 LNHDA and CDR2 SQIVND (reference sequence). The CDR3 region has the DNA TGTGCCAGTAGTATCGACGCAGCATTTTATCAGCCCCAGCATTTT. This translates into CASSIDAAFYQPQHF.

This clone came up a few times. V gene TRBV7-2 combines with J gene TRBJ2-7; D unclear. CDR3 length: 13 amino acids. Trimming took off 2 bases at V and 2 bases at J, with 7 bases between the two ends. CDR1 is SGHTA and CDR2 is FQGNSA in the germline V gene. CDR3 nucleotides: TGTGCCAGCAGCTTATTGGGGACCTACGAGCAGTACTTC. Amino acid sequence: CASSLLGTYEQYF.

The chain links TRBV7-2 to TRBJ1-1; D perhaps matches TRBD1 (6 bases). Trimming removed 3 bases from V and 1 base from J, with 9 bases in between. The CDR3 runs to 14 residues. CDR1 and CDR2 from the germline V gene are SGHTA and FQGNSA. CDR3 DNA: TGTGCCAGCAGCTTGGGGGGCACGAACACTGAAGCTTTCTTT. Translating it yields CASSLGGTNTEAFF.

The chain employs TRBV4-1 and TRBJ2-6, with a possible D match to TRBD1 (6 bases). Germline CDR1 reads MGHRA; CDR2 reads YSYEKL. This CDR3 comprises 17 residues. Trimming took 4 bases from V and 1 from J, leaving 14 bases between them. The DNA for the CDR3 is TGCGCCAGCAGCCTAGACCGGGACAAATCTGGGGCCAACGTCCTGACTTTC. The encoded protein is CASSLDRDKSGANVLTF.

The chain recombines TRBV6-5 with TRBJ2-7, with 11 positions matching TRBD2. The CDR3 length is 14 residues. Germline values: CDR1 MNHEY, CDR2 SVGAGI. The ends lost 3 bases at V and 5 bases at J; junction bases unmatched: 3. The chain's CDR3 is CASSYVLAGDEQYF. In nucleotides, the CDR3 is TGTGCCAGCAGTTATGTACTAGCGGGAGACGAGCAGTACTTC.

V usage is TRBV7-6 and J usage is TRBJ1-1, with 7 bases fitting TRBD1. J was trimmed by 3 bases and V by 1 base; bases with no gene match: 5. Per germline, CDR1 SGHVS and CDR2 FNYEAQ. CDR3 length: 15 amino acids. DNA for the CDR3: TGTGCCAGCAGCTTAGTTCCGGGACAGCACACTGAAGCTTTCTTT. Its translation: CASSLVPGQHTEAFF.

The CDR3 DNA reads as TGTGCCAGCAGCGCGGGACAGAGCACAGATACGCAGTATTTT. This codes for CASSAGQSTDTQYF. The chain recombines TRBV11-2 with TRBJ2-3; TRBD1 might be the D (7 bases). The CDR3 is 14 amino acids. The germline V and J ends were trimmed by 5 bases and 0 bases, with 9 bases remaining between them. Germline values: CDR1 SGHAT, CDR2 FQNNGV.

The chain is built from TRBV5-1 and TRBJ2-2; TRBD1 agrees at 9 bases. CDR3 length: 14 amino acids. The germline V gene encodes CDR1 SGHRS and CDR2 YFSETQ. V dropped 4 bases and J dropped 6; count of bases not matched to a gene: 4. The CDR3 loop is CASSPGQGPGELFF. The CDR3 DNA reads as TGCGCCAGCAGCCCGGGACAGGGTCCCGGGGAGCTGTTTTTT.

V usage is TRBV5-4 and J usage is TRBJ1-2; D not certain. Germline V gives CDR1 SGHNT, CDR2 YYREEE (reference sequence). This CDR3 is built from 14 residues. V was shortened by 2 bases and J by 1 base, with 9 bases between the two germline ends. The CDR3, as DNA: TGTGCCAGCAGCTTAGGCGCCGGTAACTATGGCTACACCTTC. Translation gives CASSLGAGNYGYTF.

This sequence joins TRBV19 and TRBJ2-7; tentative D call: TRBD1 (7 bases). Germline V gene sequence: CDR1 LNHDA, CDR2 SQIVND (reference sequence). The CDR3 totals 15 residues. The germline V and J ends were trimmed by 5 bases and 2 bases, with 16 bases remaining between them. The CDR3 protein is CASSASQGGPYEQYF. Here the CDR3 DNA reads TGTGCCAGTAGTGCCAGTCAGGGGGGCCCCTACGAGCAGTACTTC.

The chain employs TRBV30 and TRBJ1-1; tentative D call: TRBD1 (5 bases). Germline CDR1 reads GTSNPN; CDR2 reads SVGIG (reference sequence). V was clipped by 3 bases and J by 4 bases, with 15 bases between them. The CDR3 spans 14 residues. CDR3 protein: CAWRRSGGATEAFF. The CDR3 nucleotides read TGTGCCTGGAGGAGGTCCGGAGGGGCCACTGAAGCTTTCTTT.

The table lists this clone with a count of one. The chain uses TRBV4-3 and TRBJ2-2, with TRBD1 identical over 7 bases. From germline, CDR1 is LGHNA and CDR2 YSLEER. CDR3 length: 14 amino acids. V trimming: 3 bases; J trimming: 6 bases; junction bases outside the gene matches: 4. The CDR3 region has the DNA TGCGCCAGCAGCCAGGATCAGGGGGCCGGGGAGCTGTTTTTT. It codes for CASSQDQGAGELFF.

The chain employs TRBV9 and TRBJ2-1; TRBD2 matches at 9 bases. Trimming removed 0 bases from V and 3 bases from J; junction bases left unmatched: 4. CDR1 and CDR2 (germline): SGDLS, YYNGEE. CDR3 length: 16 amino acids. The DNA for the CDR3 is TGTGCCAGCAGCGTAGCTGGTAGCGGGGGCTACAATGAGCAGTTCTTC. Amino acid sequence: CASSVAGSGGYNEQFF.

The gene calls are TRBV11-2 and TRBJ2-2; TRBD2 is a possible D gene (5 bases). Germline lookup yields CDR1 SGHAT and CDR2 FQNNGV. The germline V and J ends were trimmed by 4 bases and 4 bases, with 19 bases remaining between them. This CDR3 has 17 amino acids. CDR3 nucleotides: TGTGCCAGCAGCTCCCTAGCCCCTTTAGAAGGCACCGGGGAGCTGTTTTTT. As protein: CASSSLAPLEGTGELFF.

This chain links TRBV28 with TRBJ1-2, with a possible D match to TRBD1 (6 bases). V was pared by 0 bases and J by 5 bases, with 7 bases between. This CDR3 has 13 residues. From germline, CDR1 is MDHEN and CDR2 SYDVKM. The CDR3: CASSLWGAYGYTF. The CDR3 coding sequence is TGTGCCAGCAGTTTATGGGGGGCTTATGGCTACACCTTC.

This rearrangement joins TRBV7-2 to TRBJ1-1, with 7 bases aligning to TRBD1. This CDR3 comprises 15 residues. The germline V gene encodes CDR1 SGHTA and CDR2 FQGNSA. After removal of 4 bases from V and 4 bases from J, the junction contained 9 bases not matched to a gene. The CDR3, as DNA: TGTGCCAGCAGCTCCCCCCAACCAGGGGGCACTGAAGCTTTCTTT. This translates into CASSSPQPGGTEAFF.

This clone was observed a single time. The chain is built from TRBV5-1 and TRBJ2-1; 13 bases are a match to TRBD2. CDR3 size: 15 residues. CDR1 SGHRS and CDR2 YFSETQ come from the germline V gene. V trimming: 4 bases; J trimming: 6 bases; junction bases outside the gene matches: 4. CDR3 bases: TGCGCCAGCAGCCCTACTAGCGGGGGGGCCAATGAGCAGTTCTTC. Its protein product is CASSPTSGGANEQFF.

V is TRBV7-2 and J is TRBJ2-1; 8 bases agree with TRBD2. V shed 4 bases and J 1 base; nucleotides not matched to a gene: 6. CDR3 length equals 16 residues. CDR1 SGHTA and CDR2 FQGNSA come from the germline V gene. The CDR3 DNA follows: TGTGCCAGCAGCTCTACGGGGGGGAGGTCCTACAATGAGCAGTTCTTC. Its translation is CASSSTGGRSYNEQFF.

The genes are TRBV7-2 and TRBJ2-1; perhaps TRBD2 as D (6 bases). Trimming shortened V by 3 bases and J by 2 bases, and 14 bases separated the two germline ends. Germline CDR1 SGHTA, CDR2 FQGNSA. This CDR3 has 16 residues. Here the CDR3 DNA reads TGTGCCAGCAGCTTCAAAGCGGAGGGAGCCTACAATGAGCAGTTCTTC. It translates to CASSFKAEGAYNEQFF.

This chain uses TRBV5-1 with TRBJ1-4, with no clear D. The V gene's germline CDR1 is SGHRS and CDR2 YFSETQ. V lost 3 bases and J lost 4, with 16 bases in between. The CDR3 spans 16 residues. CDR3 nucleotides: TGCGCCAGCAGCTCAGGCCGTAGGGCCCTTAATGAAAAACTGTTTTTT. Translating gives CASSSGRRALNEKLFF.

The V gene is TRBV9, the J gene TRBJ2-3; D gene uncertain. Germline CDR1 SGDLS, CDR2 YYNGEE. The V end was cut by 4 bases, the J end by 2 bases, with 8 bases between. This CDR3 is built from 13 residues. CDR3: CASSFRLTDTQYF. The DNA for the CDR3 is TGTGCCAGCAGCTTTCGACTCACAGATACGCAGTATTTT.

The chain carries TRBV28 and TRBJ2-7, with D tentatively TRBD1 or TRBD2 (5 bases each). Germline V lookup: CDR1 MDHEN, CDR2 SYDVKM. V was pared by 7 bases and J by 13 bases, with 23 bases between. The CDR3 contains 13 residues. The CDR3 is CASTTLPEGRRYF. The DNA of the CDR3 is TGTGCCAGCACCACTCTCCCCGAGGGACGAAGATACTTC.